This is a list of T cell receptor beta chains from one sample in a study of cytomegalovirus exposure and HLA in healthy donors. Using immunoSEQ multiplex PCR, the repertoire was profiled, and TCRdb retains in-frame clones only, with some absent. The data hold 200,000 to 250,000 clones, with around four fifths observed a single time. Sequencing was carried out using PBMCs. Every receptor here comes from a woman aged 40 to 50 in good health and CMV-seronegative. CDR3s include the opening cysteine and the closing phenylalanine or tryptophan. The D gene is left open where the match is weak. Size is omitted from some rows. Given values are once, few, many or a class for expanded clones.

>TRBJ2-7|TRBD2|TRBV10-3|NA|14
CAISERTSGYEQYF
TGTGCCATCAGTGAGCGGACTAGCGGGTACGAGCAGTACTTC
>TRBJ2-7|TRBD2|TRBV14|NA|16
CASSPGLAAISYEQYF
TGTGCCAGCAGCCCGGGACTAGCGGCGATCTCCTACGAGCAGTACTTC
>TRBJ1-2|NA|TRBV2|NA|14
CASSEQGTNYGYTF
TGTGCCAGCAGCGAACAGGGAACTAACTATGGCTACACCTTC
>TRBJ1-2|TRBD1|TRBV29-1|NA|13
CSVGDRAANGYTF
TGCAGCGTTGGTGACAGGGCGGCGAATGGCTACACCTTC
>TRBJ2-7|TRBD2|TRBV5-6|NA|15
CASSLRAGRHREQYF
TGTGCCAGCAGCTTGCGAGCGGGAAGGCATCGGGAGCAGTACTTC
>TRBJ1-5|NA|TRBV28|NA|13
CALGGVLSQPQHF
TGTGCCTTAGGGGGGGTATTGAGTCAGCCCCAGCATTTT
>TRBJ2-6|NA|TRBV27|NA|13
CASRLSGANVLTF
TGTGCCAGCAGACTCTCTGGGGCCAACGTCCTGACTTTC
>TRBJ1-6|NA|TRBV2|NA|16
CASTPGTSLGNSPLHF
TGTGCCAGCACCCCAGGGACAAGTTTAGGAAATTCACCCCTCCACTTT
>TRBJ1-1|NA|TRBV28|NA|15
CASLGLKIVNTEAFF
TGTGCCAGCCTTGGGCTTAAAATCGTGAACACTGAAGCTTTCTTT
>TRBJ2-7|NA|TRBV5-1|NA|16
CASKRSHGRELGEQYF
TGCGCCAGCAAAAGGTCCCATGGACGGGAATTGGGGGAGCAGTACTTC
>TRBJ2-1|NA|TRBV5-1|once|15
CASSLGQGIGNEQFF
TGCGCCAGCAGCTTGGGGCAGGGTATCGGGAATGAGCAGTTCTTC
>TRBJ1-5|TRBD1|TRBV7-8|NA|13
CASSFSGGWPQHF
TGTGCCAGCAGCTTTTCAGGGGGCTGGCCCCAGCATTTT
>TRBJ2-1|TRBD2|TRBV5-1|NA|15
CACTIAGHSYNEQFF
TGCGCCTGTACAATAGCGGGTCACTCCTACAATGAGCAGTTCTTC
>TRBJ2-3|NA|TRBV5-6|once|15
CASSLSGGGTDTQYF
TGTGCCAGCAGCTTGTCGGGCGGGGGCACAGATACGCAGTATTTT
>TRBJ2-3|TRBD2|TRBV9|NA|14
CASSPAGGTDTQYF
TGTGCCAGCAGCCCAGCGGGAGGGACAGATACGCAGTATTTT
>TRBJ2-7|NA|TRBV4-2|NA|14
CASSQESLSYEQYF
TGTGCCAGCAGCCAAGAATCACTATCCTACGAGCAGTACTTC
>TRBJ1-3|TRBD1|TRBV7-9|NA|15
CASSFDRDSGNTIYF
TGTGCCAGCAGCTTCGACAGGGACTCTGGAAACACCATATATTTT
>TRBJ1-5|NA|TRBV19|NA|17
CASSIASGDFGNQPQHF
TGTGCCAGTAGTATTGCTTCGGGGGATTTCGGCAATCAGCCCCAGCATTTT
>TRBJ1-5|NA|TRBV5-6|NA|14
CASSLMQGNQPQHF
TGTGCCAGCAGCTTGATGCAGGGCAATCAGCCCCAGCATTTT
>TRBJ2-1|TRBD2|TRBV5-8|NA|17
CASSITSGSASYNEQFF
TGTGCCAGCAGCATTACTAGCGGGAGTGCCTCCTACAATGAGCAGTTCTTC
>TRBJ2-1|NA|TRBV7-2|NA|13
CASSLERDNEQFF
TGTGCCAGCAGCTTAGAACGGGACAATGAGCAGTTCTTC
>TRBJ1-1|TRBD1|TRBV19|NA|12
CASSRQGGEAFF
TGTGCCAGTAGTAGACAGGGGGGTGAAGCTTTCTTT
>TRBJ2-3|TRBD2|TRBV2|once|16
CASSESSGRTADTQYF
TGTGCCAGCAGTGAATCTAGCGGGAGGACGGCAGATACGCAGTATTTT
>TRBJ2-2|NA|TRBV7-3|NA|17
CASSLRPAGGITGELFF
TGTGCCAGCAGCCTTCGACCGGCCGGGGGTATAACCGGGGAGCTGTTTTTT
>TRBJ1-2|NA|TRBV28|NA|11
CASTKRVGYTF
TGTGCCAGCACTAAGCGGGTTGGCTACACCTTC
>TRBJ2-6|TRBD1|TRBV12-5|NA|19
CASGLNYGDRASGANVLTF
TGTGCTAGTGGTTTGAACTACGGAGACAGGGCCTCTGGGGCCAACGTCCTGACTTTC
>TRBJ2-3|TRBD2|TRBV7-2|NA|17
CASSLAGTSGSTDTQYF
TGTGCCAGCAGCTTAGCGGGGACTAGCGGGAGCACAGATACGCAGTATTTT
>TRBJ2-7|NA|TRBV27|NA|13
CASSLTTSYEQYF
TGTGCCAGCAGTCTGACAACCTCCTACGAGCAGTACTTC
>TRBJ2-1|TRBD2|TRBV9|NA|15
CASSVLAGGANEQFF
TGTGCCAGCAGCGTACTAGCGGGGGGGGCCAATGAGCAGTTCTTC
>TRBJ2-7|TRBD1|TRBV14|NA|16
CASSQAMYRGLYEQYF
TGTGCCAGCAGCCAAGCGATGTACAGGGGCCTCTACGAGCAGTACTTC
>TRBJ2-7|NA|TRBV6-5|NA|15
CASGAGTGPSYEQYF
TGTGCCAGTGGGGCAGGGACTGGCCCATCTTACGAGCAGTACTTC
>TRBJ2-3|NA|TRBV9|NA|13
CASSGQYTDTQYF
TGTGCCAGCAGCGGGCAGTACACAGATACGCAGTATTTT
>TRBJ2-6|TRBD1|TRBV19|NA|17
CASSPDRDSSGANVLTF
TGTGCCAGTAGCCCGGACAGGGATTCCTCTGGGGCCAACGTCCTGACTTTC
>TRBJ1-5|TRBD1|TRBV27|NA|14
CASSTDRGNQPQHF
TGTGCCAGCAGTACAGACAGGGGCAATCAGCCCCAGCATTTT
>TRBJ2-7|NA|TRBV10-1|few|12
CASRPSSYEQYF
TGCGCCAGCCGTCCTAGCTCCTACGAGCAGTACTTC
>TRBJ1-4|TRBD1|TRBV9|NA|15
CASSGGTGVYEKLFF
TGTGCCAGCAGCGGAGGGACAGGGGTATATGAAAAACTGTTTTTT
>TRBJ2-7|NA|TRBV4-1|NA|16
CASRSQAEGPPYEQYF
TGCGCCAGCAGATCCCAAGCTGAGGGTCCCCCCTACGAGCAGTACTTC
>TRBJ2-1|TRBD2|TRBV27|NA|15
CASRGTSGTYNEQFF
TGTGCCAGCAGGGGGACTAGCGGAACCTACAATGAGCAGTTCTTC
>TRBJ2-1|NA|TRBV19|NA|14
CASSMVGLAYEQFF
TGTGCCAGTAGTATGGTTGGGCTAGCCTATGAGCAGTTCTTC
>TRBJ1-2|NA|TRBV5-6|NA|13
CASSLGQNYGYTF
TGTGCCAGCAGCTTGGGACAAAACTATGGCTACACCTTC
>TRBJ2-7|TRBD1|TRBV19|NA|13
CASSRGQLYEQYF
TGTGCCAGTAGTCGGGGACAGCTCTACGAGCAGTACTTC
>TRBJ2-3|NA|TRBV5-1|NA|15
CASSWVGTATDTQYF
TGCGCCAGCAGCTGGGTGGGTACAGCCACAGATACGCAGTATTTT
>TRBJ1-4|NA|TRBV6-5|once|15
CASSYSAGVNEKLFF
TGTGCCAGCAGTTACTCGGCAGGGGTAAATGAAAAACTGTTTTTT
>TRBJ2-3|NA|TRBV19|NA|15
CASSIILAGTDTQYF
TGTGCCAGTAGTATCATCCTCGCGGGCACAGATACGCAGTATTTT
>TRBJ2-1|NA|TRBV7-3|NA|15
CASSPGFVQGNEQFF
TGTGCCAGCAGCCCCGGCTTCGTTCAGGGCAATGAGCAGTTCTTC
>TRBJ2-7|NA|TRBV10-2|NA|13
CASSDPLADEQYF
TGCGCCAGCAGTGACCCCCTTGCGGACGAGCAGTACTTC
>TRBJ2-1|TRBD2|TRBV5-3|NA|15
CARSSTALAGVEQFF
TGTGCCAGAAGCTCCACCGCACTAGCGGGAGTCGAGCAGTTCTTC
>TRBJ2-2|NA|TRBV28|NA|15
CASSLPGTHTGELFF
TGTGCCAGCAGTTTACCCGGGACACACACCGGGGAGCTGTTTTTT
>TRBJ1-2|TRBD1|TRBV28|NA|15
CASRGTGTVSHGYTF
TGTGCCAGCAGGGGCACCGGGACAGTCTCTCATGGCTACACCTTC
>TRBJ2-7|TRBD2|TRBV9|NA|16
CASSPGLAGVNFEQYF
TGTGCCAGCAGCCCGGGACTAGCGGGAGTGAATTTCGAGCAGTACTTC
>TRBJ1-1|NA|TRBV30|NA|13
CAWSVAGITEAFF
TGTGCCTGGAGTGTGGCGGGGATCACTGAAGCTTTCTTT
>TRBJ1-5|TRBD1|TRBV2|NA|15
CASSPDRAINQPQHF
TGTGCCAGCAGTCCGGACAGGGCGATCAATCAGCCCCAGCATTTT
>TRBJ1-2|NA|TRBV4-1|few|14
CASSQSPGDYGYTF
TGCGCCAGCAGCCAGTCACCGGGGGACTATGGCTACACCTTC
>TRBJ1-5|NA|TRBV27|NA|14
CASSFGLSNQPQHF
TGTGCCAGCAGTTTCGGACTCTCCAATCAGCCCCAGCATTTT
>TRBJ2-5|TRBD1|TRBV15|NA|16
CATSRDGRGRQETQYF
TGTGCCACCAGCAGAGATGGCAGGGGGCGTCAAGAGACCCAGTACTTC